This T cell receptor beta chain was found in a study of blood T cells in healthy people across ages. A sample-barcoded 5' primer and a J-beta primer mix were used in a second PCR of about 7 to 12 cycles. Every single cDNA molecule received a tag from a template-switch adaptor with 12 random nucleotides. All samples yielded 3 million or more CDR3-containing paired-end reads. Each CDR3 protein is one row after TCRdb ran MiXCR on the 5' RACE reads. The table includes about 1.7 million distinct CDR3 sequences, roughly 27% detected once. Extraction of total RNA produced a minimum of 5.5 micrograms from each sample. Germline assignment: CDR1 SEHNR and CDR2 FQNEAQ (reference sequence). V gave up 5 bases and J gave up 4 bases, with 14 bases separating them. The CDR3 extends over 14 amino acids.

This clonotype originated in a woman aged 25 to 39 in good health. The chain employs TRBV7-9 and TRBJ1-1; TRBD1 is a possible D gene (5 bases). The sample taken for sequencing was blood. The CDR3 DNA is TGTGCCAGCAGCGGGCAGGGTAGGTTCACTGAAGCTTTCTTT. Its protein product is CASSGQGRFTEAFF.